This is a list of T cell receptor beta chains from one sample in a study of beta chain features in type 1 diabetes. Profiled with immunoSEQ multiplex PCR; TCRdb holds only in-frame clones, not every one. The table shows under 400,000 clones, with about 12% occurring only once. The sequenced sample consisted of naive CD4+ T cells from blood. All receptors come from a woman between 18 and 29 years old with type 1 diabetes. Both conserved end residues are part of each CDR3. Fields, in order: J gene, V gene, clone size, CDR3 protein. Expanded clones are given a class, and other clones once, few, many or no size at all.

TRBJ2-4	TRBV4-3	few	CASSQAEGQGAKNIQYF
TRBJ2-7	TRBV10-3	.	CAISPRGQVSYEQYF
TRBJ2-3	TRBV2	few	CATRSGGAADTQYF
TRBJ2-1	TRBV18	once	CASSPAAAEQFF
TRBJ2-7	TRBV4-3	.	CASSQLQGGAYKQYF
TRBJ2-6	TRBV19	.	CASRGSGANVLTF
TRBJ1-6	TRBV6-5	few	CATRGPNSPLHF
TRBJ2-6	TRBV7-3	few	CASSFSGSGANVLTF
TRBJ2-5	TRBV4-3	.	CASSPRGETQYF
TRBJ2-5	TRBV5-5	.	CASSLWELGGTGETQYF
TRBJ1-1	TRBV7-9	few	CASSLGTNGNTEAFF
TRBJ2-1	TRBV27	.	CASSLSGGPAYNEQFF
TRBJ2-6	TRBV19	.	CASSIQGPGANVLTF
TRBJ2-5	TRBV5-1	.	CASSLVPRGETQYF
TRBJ2-1	TRBV7-2	.	CASSLGLRGGRIHEQFF
TRBJ2-5	TRBV4-3	.	CASSQAGAGETQYF
TRBJ2-7	TRBV7-9	.	CASSFPGGYEQYF
TRBJ1-2	TRBV29-1	.	CSVGPTGGSYGYTF
TRBJ2-5	TRBV10-3	few	CAISESAGAVLETQYF
TRBJ2-4	TRBV29-1	few	CSVEPERVKNIQYF
TRBJ2-7	TRBV7-9	few	CASSLGQGTAGEQYF
TRBJ1-1	TRBV7-9	.	CASRIRGGNTEAFF
TRBJ1-5	TRBV4-3	.	CASSHGTGDGTQPQHF
TRBJ1-2	TRBV25-1	.	CASSESTGRYGYTF
TRBJ1-1	TRBV7-2	few	CASSLVRYDTEAFF
TRBJ2-7	TRBV2	few	CASSADSSYEQYF
TRBJ2-3	TRBV9	few	CASSVGTSGGAGDTQYF
TRBJ2-1	TRBV2	.	CASSEPGSQREMNEQFF
TRBJ1-4	TRBV11-2	.	CASSFMVAGGKKLFF
TRBJ2-1	TRBV6-5	.	CATRAGGYNEQFF
TRBJ2-7	TRBV28	.	CASLSGTGSYEQYF
TRBJ1-6	TRBV19	.	CASTSDRNSPLHF
TRBJ2-6	TRBV7-9	.	CASSQSRGANVLTF
TRBJ2-3	TRBV5-6	.	CASSLTRGSGTDTQYF
TRBJ2-7	TRBV15	.	CATSRRGSGTGYEQYF
TRBJ2-1	TRBV27	few	CASSLQGNNEQFF
TRBJ1-2	TRBV7-9	few	CASSSPGGADYGYTF
TRBJ1-1	TRBV18	few	CASSPRNTEAFF
TRBJ1-1	TRBV28	few	CASSLSTVNTEAFF
TRBJ2-3	TRBV28	few	CASSLSGATDTQYF